This paragraph covers one TCR beta chain sequence. Antigen: not known. Trimming cost V 2 bases and J 6 bases, with 4 bases left between them. The CDR3 is made up of 12 amino acids. CDR1 is LGHDT, CDR2 YNNKEL, per germline (reference sequence). The source of the sample is a study of T-cell memory formation after mild COVID-19. Study-level findings and limits: Researchers found some responding clones in pre-infection memory, a sign that cross-reactive memory joined. Clones shrinking between day 15 and 85 showed a balanced CD4/CD8 split, and those that grew later tilted toward CD4+.

Each CDR3 protein gets one entry after TCRdb re-called the 5' RACE reads with MiXCR. The table has more than 150,000 distinct CDR3 sequences, approximately 17% seen once. This rearrangement joins TRBV3-1 to TRBJ2-2; D is unresolved. The sequencing sample was made of PBMCs or a T cell subset sorted from them (not recorded which). The sequence came from a man younger than 35 who had mild COVID-19 (a few samples of this study predate the infection). Cell type and time point are not known. CDR3 sequence (DNA): TGTGCCAGCAGCCAACGGTCCGGGGAGCTGTTTTTT. Its protein product is CASSQRSGELFF. The whole variable domain, filled in from reference TRBV3-1 and TRBJ2-2, reads DTAVSQTPKYLVTQMGNDKSIKCEQNLGHDTMYWYKQDSKKFLKIMFSYNNKELIINETVPNRFSPKSPDKAHLNLHINSLELGDSAVYFCASSQRSGELFFGEGSRLTVL.